This entry concerns a single TCR beta chain. The CDR3 is 13 amino acids. CDR1 is SGHTA and CDR2 is FQGTGA in the germline V gene. Trimming cost V 3 bases and J 0 bases, with 5 bases left between them. Source study methods: Amplified reference gene primers provided the basis for estimating nucleated cell counts. Produced via immunoSEQ multiplex PCR; TCRdb's table is partial and in-frame only. From that table come the V and J calls and clone size; the DNA was used to work out D and trimming. The table includes 95,000 to 150,000 clones, roughly 90% detected once. The data are from a study of blood T cell repertoires in COVID-19. Study in general: From T cells, B-cell-depleted T cells, or PBMCs came the material, which was cDNA or gDNA.

This sequence was found in a man aged 40-49 years with acute or convalescent COVID-19. Sequenced sample: peripheral blood. V usage is TRBV7-3 and J usage is TRBJ1-1, with no clear D. CDR3 nucleotides: TGTGCCAGCAGCTTGAGGATGAACACTGAAGCTTTCTTT. This encodes CASSLRMNTEAFF. The full variable domain, in which reference TRBV7-3 and TRBJ1-1 provide the parts outside the CDR3, is GAGVSQTPSNKVTEKGKYVELRCDPISGHTALYWYRQSLGQGPEFLIYFQGTGAADDSGLPNDRFFAVRPEGSVSTLKIQRTERGDSAVYLCASSLRMNTEAFFGQGTRLTVV.